This T cell receptor (beta chain) was recorded in a study of a mutant IDH1 vaccine in newly diagnosed glioma. Study details: Beginning 4-6 weeks after radiotherapy alone, or with temozolomide cycles, vaccination took place. Patients had received radiotherapy, temozolomide, or both previously, most receiving both.

As to time point: week 47, end of study. What each vaccine dose contained was 300 ug of mutant IDH1 20-mer peptide, accompanied by topical imiquimod. A word on this clone: Its antigen is not identified.

Clones were read by immunoSEQ multiplex PCR, and TCRdb kept only the in-frame ones, dropping some. The sample yields roughly 34,000 clones, about nine tenths seen once. Sample: PBMCs, taken from a glioma patient whose treatment included an IDH1 peptide vaccine. This TCR was recovered from a woman aged 40 to 49 with glioma.

The CDR3 bases are TGTGCCAGCAGTATTCTGGGCTATGGCTACACCTTC. Translating it yields CASSILGYGYTF. This chain joins TRBV28 and TRBJ1-2; D is ambiguous. V was pared by 5 bases and J by 4 bases, with 8 bases between. Germline values: CDR1 MDHEN, CDR2 SYDVKM. CDR3 length: 12 residues.